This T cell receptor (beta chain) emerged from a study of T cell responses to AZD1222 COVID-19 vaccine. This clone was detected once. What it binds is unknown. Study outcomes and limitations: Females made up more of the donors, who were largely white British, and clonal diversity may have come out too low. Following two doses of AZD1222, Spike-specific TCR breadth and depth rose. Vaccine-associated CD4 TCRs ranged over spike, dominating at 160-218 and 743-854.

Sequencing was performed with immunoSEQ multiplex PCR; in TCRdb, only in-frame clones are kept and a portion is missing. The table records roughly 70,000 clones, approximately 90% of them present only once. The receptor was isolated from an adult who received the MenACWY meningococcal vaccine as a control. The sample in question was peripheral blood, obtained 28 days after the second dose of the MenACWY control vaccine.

The CDR3 region is CASSKRQGDNEQFF. In DNA form, the CDR3 reads TGCGCCAGCAGCAAACGACAGGGGGACAATGAGCAGTTCTTC. The chain uses TRBV5-1 and TRBJ2-1; the match to TRBD1 covers 9 bases. CDR3 size: 14 residues. V lost 4 bases to trimming and J lost 5 bases; unmatched junction nucleotides: 4. Germline values: CDR1 SGHRS, CDR2 YFSETQ.